These 12 T cell receptor beta chains came from one sample sequenced in a study of beta chain features in type 1 diabetes. Every bit of the isolated RNA underwent reverse transcription, so sequencing read expressed TCRB transcripts. The protocol was immunoSEQ multiplex PCR, while the TCRdb copy is restricted to in-frame clones and leaves out a portion. This table has 810,000 or so clones, 15% to 20% appearing once. The sequenced sample was naive CD4+ T cells from blood. Receptors originate from a woman aged 18-29 years in good health.

In this sample, this clone turned up a few times. This sequence joins TRBV5-1 and TRBJ2-5; D ambiguous. CDR3 length equals 13 residues. Deletions cut 2 bases from V and 5 bases from J, with 10 bases between. Germline V CDR1 and CDR2: SGHRS, YFSETQ. DNA for the CDR3: TGCGCCAGCAGCTTTATGGCAACGGAGACCCAGTACTTC. Translation: CASSFMATETQYF.

This chain connects TRBV10-3 to TRBJ2-5; TRBD2 agrees at 8 bases. Looked up from germline, CDR1 is ENHRY and CDR2 is SYGVKD. The length of the CDR3 is 17 residues. V lost 1 base, J lost 5 bases, and 12 bases stayed unmatched. CDR3 DNA: TGTGCCATCAGTGAGTTGTCCCGGGAGGGGATTGGGGAGACCCAGTACTTC. Residues: CAISELSREGIGETQYF.

The chain couples TRBV7-8 to TRBJ2-7; D is possibly TRBD2 (6 bases). CDR3 length: 17 residues. CDR1 and CDR2 from the germline V gene are SGHVS and FQNEAQ. V gave up 0 bases and J gave up 2 bases, with 17 bases separating them. CDR3 sequence (DNA): TGTGCCAGCAGCTTAGCGGGAGGCGGGATAAATCCCTACGAGCAGTACTTC. This translates into CASSLAGGGINPYEQYF.

In the case of this clone: Other DNA sequences in this sample translate to the same CDR3. This sequence joins TRBV6-5 and TRBJ2-7, with 9 nucleotides matching TRBD1. This CDR3 region has 14 residues. The V gene's germline CDR1 is MNHEY and CDR2 SVGAGI. With V trimmed by 2 bases and J by 3 bases, 2 bases remained unmatched. CDR3 amino acids: CASSYLGQGYEQYF. The CDR3 DNA sequence: TGTGCCAGCAGTTACCTGGGACAGGGCTACGAGCAGTACTTC.

This clone occurred once. CDR3 sequence reads: CASSPWTHQETQYF. The CDR3 DNA sequence: TGTGCCAGCAGCCCCTGGACTCATCAAGAGACCCAGTACTTC. The gene calls are TRBV7-2 and TRBJ2-5, with D possibly matching TRBD2 (5 bases). The CDR3 loop spans 14 amino acids. In germline, CDR1 is SGHTA, CDR2 FQGNSA. V was pared by 5 bases and J by 2 bases, with 12 bases between.

The J gene is TRBJ2-2, the V gene TRBV5-1; D remains unclear. This CDR3 has 14 residues. Trimming pared 0 bases from V and 0 bases from J, leaving 3 bases between. CDR1 and CDR2 from the germline V gene are SGHRS and YFSETQ. The CDR3 coding sequence is TGCGCCAGCAGCTTGGGGACGAACACCGGGGAGCTGTTTTTT. It yields the protein CASSLGTNTGELFF.

Turning to this clone: A read error may explain this, as a much larger clone is one base away. The chain is built from TRBV27 and TRBJ2-6; D is uncertain. Germline values: CDR1 MNHEY, CDR2 SMNVEV (reference sequence). The ends were cut back, 4 bases at V and 0 bases at J, with 4 bases in the middle. The CDR3 runs 14 residues. CDR3 in amino acids: CASSSSSGANVLTF. The CDR3 nucleotides read TGTGCCAGCAGTTCGAGCTCTGGGGCCAACGTCCTGACTTTC. Combining the CDR3 with reference TRBV27 and TRBJ2-6 gives the whole variable domain EAQVTQNPRYLITVTGKKLTVTCSQNMNHEYMSWYRQDPGLGLRQIYYSMNVEVTDKGDVPEGYKVSRKEKRNFPLILESPSPNQTSLYFCASSSSSGANVLTFGAGSRLTVL.

The chain has TRBV2 and TRBJ2-7; 11 nucleotides agree with TRBD2. In germline, CDR1 is SNHLY, CDR2 FYNNEI. The CDR3 consists of 16 residues. J was trimmed by 0 bases and V by 3 bases; bases with no gene match: 4. CDR3 nucleotide sequence: TGTGCCAGCAGTGATTTCGGGACTAGCGGCTCCTACGAGCAGTACTTC. Translating it yields CASSDFGTSGSYEQYF. The variable domain in full, completed from reference TRBV2 and TRBJ2-7, reads EPEVTQTPSHQVTQMGQEVILRCVPISNHLYFYWYRQILGQKVEFLVSFYNNEISEKSEIFDDQFSVERPDGSNFTLKIRSTKLEDSAMYFCASSDFGTSGSYEQYFGPGTRLTVT.

This rearrangement joins TRBV11-2 to TRBJ2-6, with 7 bases identical to TRBD2. The CDR3 sequence is 16 residues long. Germline V gives CDR1 SGHAT, CDR2 FQNNGV. The V and J ends lost 2 bases and 2 bases, in that order; junction bases with no gene match: 3. Written as DNA, the CDR3 is TGTGCCAGCAGCTTACGCGCGGGGGCTGGGGCCAACGTCCTGACTTTC. Translating it yields CASSLRAGAGANVLTF.

This chain links TRBV6-5 with TRBJ1-5, with a weak D call TRBD1 (5 bases). Trimming shortened V by 5 bases and J by 0 bases, and 11 bases separated the two germline ends. The CDR3 is 15 residues long. Germline assignment: CDR1 MNHEY and CDR2 SVGAGI. CDR3 nucleotides: TGTGCCAGCAGTCTGACAGTTAATAGCAATCAGCCCCAGCATTTT. This encodes CASSLTVNSNQPQHF.

This rearrangement joins TRBV5-1 to TRBJ1-5, with a weak D call TRBD1 (6 bases). Per germline, CDR1 SGHRS and CDR2 YFSETQ. CDR3 length equals 15 residues. The V gene lost 2 bases and the J gene lost 3 bases, with 12 bases spanning the gap. CDR3 region: CASSFSGGDNQPQHF. In DNA, the CDR3 is TGCGCCAGCAGCTTTTCCGGGGGCGACAATCAGCCCCAGCATTTT.

The chain uses TRBV28 and TRBJ2-3, with D perhaps TRBD2 (6 bases). Germline V lookup: CDR1 MDHEN, CDR2 SYDVKM. This CDR3 is 16 amino acids long. Trimming took off 2 bases at V and 4 bases at J, with 16 bases between the two ends. The CDR3 sequence is CASSLDPSVGADTQYF. CDR3 sequence (DNA): TGTGCCAGCAGTTTAGATCCTAGCGTGGGGGCAGATACGCAGTATTTT.